Each of the 14 T cell receptor beta chains below was sequenced from the same sample in a study of T cells in Graves' hyperthyroidism and ophthalmopathy. RNA transcripts gave rise to amplified TCR beta CDR3 regions. Researchers ran a first-round RT-PCR on the TCR CDR3 using the HTBI primer set. TCRdb re-called the multiplex PCR reads with MiXCR, one entry per CDR3 protein. Here the sample spans fewer than 450,000 distinct CDR3 sequences, about 18% being singletons. The sequencing sample was made of blood. These receptors originate from a woman in her twenties or thirties with Graves' hyperthyroidism that later progressed to Graves' ophthalmopathy.

This clonotype was detected ten times or more. The chain carries TRBV2 and TRBJ1-5; D remains ambiguous. CDR3 length equals 15 residues. Trimming removed 5 bases from V and 0 bases from J, with 11 bases in between. Germline assignment: CDR1 SNHLY and CDR2 FYNNEI. The CDR3 nucleotides read TGTGCCAGCAGTCCGGGAATTAGTAGCAATCAGCCCCAGCATTTT. Residues: CASSPGISSNQPQHF.

This clonotype was observed at least ten times. The chain carries TRBV20-1 and TRBJ2-3; 11 nucleotides agree with TRBD2. The CDR3 runs to 16 residues. Germline-derived CDR1 and CDR2 are DFQATT and SNEGSKA (reference sequence). V gave up 1 base and J gave up 4 bases; unmatched junction bases: 7. CDR3 nucleotide sequence: TGCAGTGCTAGAGTTTTAACTAGCGGGAGACCAGATACGCAGTATTTT. As protein: CSARVLTSGRPDTQYF.

This clonotype was observed at least ten times. The chain employs TRBV28 and TRBJ1-2, with D unresolved. V was trimmed by 7 bases and J by 7 bases, leaving 10 bases between them. Germline-derived CDR1 and CDR2 are MDHEN and SYDVKM. This CDR3 is 11 amino acids long. CDR3 nucleotides: TGTGCCAGCACTCTCCGGGGTGGCTACACCTTC. Encoded protein: CASTLRGGYTF.

This clonotype has a handful of counts. The chain combines TRBV30 with TRBJ2-1; D possibly corresponds to TRBD2 (7 bases). The CDR3 spans 13 residues. The V end was cut by 5 bases, the J end by 10 bases, with 18 bases between. CDR1 GTSNPN and CDR2 SVGIG come from the germline V gene (reference sequence). The chain's CDR3 is CAWGGGGRGEQFF. DNA of the CDR3: TGTGCCTGGGGGGGGGGCGGCCGGGGAGAGCAGTTCTTC. The full variable domain, in which reference TRBV30 and TRBJ2-1 provide the parts outside the CDR3, is SQTIHQWPATLVQPVGSPLSLECTVEGTSNPNLYWYRQAAGRGLQLLFYSVGIGQISSEVPQNLSASRPQDRQFILSSKKLLLSDSGFYLCAWGGGGRGEQFFGPGTRLTVL.

This clonotype was detected ten times or more. The chain employs TRBV24-1 and TRBJ2-1, with 14 bases fitting TRBD2. CDR3 size: 17 residues. Germline loops: CDR1 KGHDR, CDR2 SFDVKD. With V trimmed by 3 bases and J by 2 bases, 2 bases remained unmatched. The CDR3 loop reads CATSDETSGRAYNEQFF. In DNA, the CDR3 is TGTGCCACCAGTGATGAGACTAGCGGGAGGGCCTACAATGAGCAGTTCTTC.

V usage is TRBV24-1 and J usage is TRBJ2-7; D uncertain. Trimming shortened V by 2 bases and J by 6 bases, and 10 bases separated the two germline ends. Per germline, CDR1 KGHDR and CDR2 SFDVKD. The CDR3 loop spans 13 amino acids. The chain's CDR3 is CATSDCEFCEQYF. For the CDR3, the DNA is TGTGCCACCAGTGATTGTGAGTTTTGCGAGCAGTACTTC.

This clonotype was seen repeatedly, ten times or more. The rearrangement uses TRBV18 and TRBJ1-4; 7 bases fit TRBD1. The V and J ends lost 4 bases and 2 bases, in that order; junction bases with no gene match: 4. Germline V gene lookup returns CDR1 KGHSH and CDR2 LQKENI. CDR3 length: 15 amino acids. This CDR3 is CASSRPGQTNEKLFF. CDR3 sequence (DNA): TGTGCCAGCTCACGACCGGGACAGACTAATGAAAAACTGTTTTTT.

There are many counts of this clonotype. The chain couples TRBV5-1 to TRBJ2-7; 11 nucleotides align to TRBD2. V gave up 4 bases and J gave up 2 bases; unmatched junction bases: 11. CDR3 length equals 17 residues. CDR1 SGHRS and CDR2 YFSETQ come from the germline V gene. DNA of the CDR3: TGCGCCAGCAGCGCCAAAGAAACTAGCGGGGGCGCCTACGAGCAGTACTTC. Translation gives CASSAKETSGGAYEQYF.

This clonotype occurred many times. CDR3 DNA: TGCAGCGTTGACGGGGGAGGGGAGATCCAAGTCGATGAGCAGTTCTTC. Amino acids: CSVDGGGEIQVDEQFF. This chain uses TRBV29-1 with TRBJ2-1, with 7 nucleotides matching TRBD2. The CDR3 contains 16 residues. Germline loops: CDR1 SQVTM, CDR2 ANQGSEA. Trimming cost V 3 bases and J 8 bases; bases outside gene matches: 16.

A few counts support this clonotype. One base away lies a much larger clone, so this may be a sequencing read error. This chain connects TRBV18 to TRBJ2-4; 8 bases are shared with TRBD2. CDR1 and CDR2 from the germline V gene are KGHSH and LQKENI. This CDR3 has 12 amino acids. The CDR3 sequence: CTSSPGGDIQYF. The CDR3 bases are TGTACCAGCTCACCGGGGGGGGACATTCAGTACTTC. The entire variable domain, with the rest obtained from reference TRBV18 and TRBJ2-4, is as follows: NAGVMQNPRHLVRRRGQEARLRCSPMKGHSHVYWYRQLPEEGLKFMVYLQKENIIDESGMPKERFSAEFPKEGPSILRIQQVVRGDSAAYFCTSSPGGDIQYFGAGTRLSVL.

This clonotype was picked up many times. J is TRBJ1-4 and V is TRBV7-9, with D unclear. CDR3 size: 14 residues. Per the germline V gene, CDR1 is SEHNR and CDR2 is FQNEAQ (reference sequence). The V gene lost 1 base and the J gene lost 4 bases, with 7 bases spanning the gap. In nucleotides, the CDR3 is TGTGCCAGCAGCTTAGGACTCCGTAATGAAAAACTGTTTTTT. Translating gives CASSLGLRNEKLFF.

On this clonotype itself: One junction end disagrees with the germline gene, perhaps due to a read error. The V gene is TRBV6-2 or TRBV6-3, the J gene TRBJ2-2, with a weak D call TRBD2 (6 bases). The CDR3 loop spans 13 amino acids. Germline V gives CDR1 MNHEY, CDR2 SVGEGT. In DNA form, the CDR3 reads TGTGCCAGCAGCGGAGAAAACACCGGGGGGCTGTTTTTT. Protein: CASSGENTGGLFF.

This clonotype was counted a few times. V and J are TRBV7-9 and TRBJ1-1, with D possibly TRBD1 on 5 matching bases. Germline V gene lookup returns CDR1 SEHNR and CDR2 FQNEAQ (reference sequence). V was clipped by 2 bases and J by 1 base, with 8 bases between them. The CDR3 is made up of 14 amino acids. The CDR3 here is CASSLMGGNTEAFF. The CDR3 nucleotides are TGTGCCAGCAGCTTAATGGGGGGGAACACTGAAGCTTTCTTT.

This clonotype appeared a few times. This chain joins TRBV29-1 and TRBJ2-7; perhaps TRBD1 as D (5 bases). Looked up from germline, CDR1 is SQVTM and CDR2 is ANQGSEA. This CDR3 spans 15 amino acids. V shed 2 bases and J shed 3 bases, with 17 bases lying between them. CDR3 sequence reads: CSVEITDTQGYEQYF. CDR3 coding DNA: TGCAGCGTTGAAATTACTGATACGCAGGGCTACGAGCAGTACTTC.